This T cell receptor (beta chain) was captured by sequencing in a study of T cells in Graves' hyperthyroidism and ophthalmopathy. This clonotype was counted only a few times. TCR beta CDR3 region amplification was performed from RNA transcripts. HTBI primers were employed in a first-round RT-PCR of the TCR CDR3. Each CDR3 protein gets one entry after TCRdb re-called the multiplex PCR reads with MiXCR. The data hold hundreds of thousands of distinct CDR3 sequences, with roughly 17% observed a single time. These patients, aged 18 to 65, had recently diagnosed hyperthyroidism lasting under 2 months. Each diagnosis was grounded in clinical symptoms, serum thyroxine and TRAb, thyroid ultrasound, and orbital computed tomography. The sequence came from a woman aged 25 to 39 with Graves' hyperthyroidism. The specimen sequenced was blood.

This CDR3 reads CAWVPLGLAGGNEQFF. The CDR3 DNA sequence: TGTGCCTGGGTCCCCTTGGGACTAGCGGGAGGCAATGAGCAGTTCTTC. V gene TRBV30 combines with J gene TRBJ2-1, with TRBD2 identical over 15 bases. The CDR3 covers 16 residues. Germline CDR1 is GTSNPN and CDR2 is SVGIG (reference sequence). After removal of 5 bases from V and 6 bases from J, the junction contained 8 bases not matched to a gene.